This T cell receptor (beta chain) is drawn from a study of CD8 T cells in ankylosing spondylitis. Whole-study findings and limits: Characteristic, it appeared, of ankylosing spondylitis blood was a TCR beta motif of roughly eight highly homologous variants. Clones tied to disease were said to be significantly enriched in matched ankylosing spondylitis synovial fluid. Before this, some motif variants had been reported in reactive arthritis synovial fluid and blood. CD8+ disease-linked clones were present at relatively low frequencies in blood.

Concerning this clonotype itself: Its specificity is not known.

Molecular-barcoded quantitative 5'-RACE produced these TCR beta libraries. TCRdb passed the 5' RACE reads through MiXCR, listing each CDR3 protein once. Of some 840,000 distinct CDR3 sequences detected, about 12% appear once; the ten largest clones hold approximately 0.51%. Trimming took 3 bases from V and 1 from J; bases not matched to a gene: 4. The CDR3 spans 16 residues. The germline V gene encodes CDR1 SEHNR and CDR2 FQNEAQ (reference sequence). Sequences were obtained from blood, either unsorted or a sorted T cell fraction (not recorded which). The genes are TRBV7-9 and TRBJ2-1, with TRBD1 identical over 9 bases. This clonotype was sampled from a male donor with ankylosing spondylitis. The CDR3: CASSFRGQGSYNEQFF. The DNA for the CDR3 is TGTGCCAGCAGCTTTCGGGGACAGGGTTCCTACAATGAGCAGTTCTTC.